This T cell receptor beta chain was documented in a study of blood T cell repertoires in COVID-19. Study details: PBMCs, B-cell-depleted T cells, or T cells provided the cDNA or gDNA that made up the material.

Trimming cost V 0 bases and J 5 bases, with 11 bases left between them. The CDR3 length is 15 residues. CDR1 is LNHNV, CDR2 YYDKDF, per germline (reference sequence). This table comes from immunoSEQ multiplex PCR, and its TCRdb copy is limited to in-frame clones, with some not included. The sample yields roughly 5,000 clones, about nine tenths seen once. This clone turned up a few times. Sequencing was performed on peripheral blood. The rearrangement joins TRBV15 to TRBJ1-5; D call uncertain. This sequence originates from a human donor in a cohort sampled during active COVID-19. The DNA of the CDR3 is TGTGCCACCAGCAGAGATCTAAGCCTGGATCAGCCCCAGCATTTT. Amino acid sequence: CATSRDLSLDQPQHF.